These 24 T cell receptor beta chains came from one sample sequenced in a study of regulatory T cells in long-lasting Graves disease. Combining iRepertoire HTBI primers with Arm-PCR of CDR3 regions, the authors built TCR beta libraries. TCRdb used MiXCR to reprocess the multiplex PCR reads, holding one entry per CDR3 protein. The data contain about 300,000 distinct CDR3 sequences, under 20% of them singletons. Time point noted: newly diagnosed GD, antithyroid drugs for less than 3 months. PBMCs were the source of the RNA used for TCR sequencing. The sequenced sample was peripheral blood mononuclear cells (PBMCs), obtained at new diagnosis, from a patient treated with antithyroid drugs. The receptors shown here come from a female donor with Graves disease.

The table lists this clonotype with a few counts. This clone may be a read error of a much larger clone one base away. The chain uses TRBV28 and TRBJ1-3; D gene unclear. The CDR3 has 12 residues. The germline CDR1 and CDR2 sequences are MDHEN and SYDVKM. V was clipped by 3 bases and J by 3 bases, with 3 bases between them. The CDR3 bases are TGTGCCAGCAGTTTTGATGGAAACACCATATATTTT. Translation: CASSFDGNTIYF.

The rearrangement uses TRBV30 and TRBJ2-1, with 10 bases aligning to TRBD2. CDR3 length: 15 amino acids. Per the germline V gene, CDR1 is GTSNPN and CDR2 is SVGIG (reference sequence). V lost 5 bases, J lost 3 bases, and 7 bases stayed unmatched. The CDR3 nucleotides read TGTGCCTGGGGGGCGAGACTAGCGGGCTACAATGAGCAGTTCTTC. Translated, it gives CAWGARLAGYNEQFF.

This clonotype was counted many times. The rearrangement uses TRBV2 and TRBJ1-2, with D maybe TRBD1 (6 bases). The CDR3 is 14 amino acids. V shed 7 bases and J shed 4 bases, with 16 bases lying between them. The germline gives CDR1 SNHLY, CDR2 FYNNEI. DNA of the CDR3: TGTGCCAGCATGGTCGAGGGGGTGCTCTATGGCTACACCTTC. It encodes CASMVEGVLYGYTF.

This clonotype was detected a few times. V and J are TRBV7-8 and TRBJ1-2; possible D gene TRBD1, 5 bases. The germline gives CDR1 SGHVS, CDR2 FQNEAQ. The V and J ends lost 1 base and 8 bases respectively, with 23 bases between them. The CDR3 extends over 17 amino acids. The CDR3 protein is CASSLGVEGPPFSGYTF. The CDR3 DNA reads TGTGCCAGCAGCTTAGGGGTGGAGGGGCCACCTTTTTCAGGCTACACCTTC. Variable domain in full (rest from reference TRBV7-8 and TRBJ1-2): GAGVSQSPRYKVAKRGQDVALRCDPISGHVSLFWYQQALGQGPEFLTYFQNEAQLDKSGLPSDRFFAERPEGSVSTLKIQRTQQEDSAVYLCASSLGVEGPPFSGYTFGSGTRLTVV.

This clonotype was seen a few times. V usage is TRBV20-1 and J usage is TRBJ2-3; D gene uncertain. Germline CDR1 and CDR2: DFQATT and SNEGSKA (reference sequence). V lost 2 bases and J 4 bases, leaving 16 bases between the germline ends. The CDR3 runs to 15 residues. The CDR3 spells CSARRRQPSSDTQYF. Written as DNA, the CDR3 is TGCAGTGCTAGAAGGCGGCAGCCAAGTTCAGATACGCAGTATTTT.

This clonotype was seen repeatedly, ten times or more. This chain uses TRBV11-3 with TRBJ2-3; D remains unclear. CDR1 is SGHNT and CDR2 is YENEEA in the germline V gene. V was pared by 0 bases and J by 4 bases, with 2 bases between. The CDR3 length is 12 residues. In DNA form, the CDR3 reads TGTGCCAGCAGCTTAGAACCAGATACGCAGTATTTT. Its translation is CASSLEPDTQYF.

This clonotype was seen a handful of times. The rearrangement uses TRBV6-1 and TRBJ2-1, with D unclear. Germline CDR1 MNHNS, CDR2 SASEGT. The CDR3 sequence is 17 residues long. Trimming took 5 bases from V and 0 from J, leaving 17 bases between them. The CDR3 sequence is CASSPLRALSSYNEQFF. CDR3 sequence (DNA): TGTGCCAGCAGTCCCCTACGCGCACTTAGCTCCTACAATGAGCAGTTCTTC.

A note on this clonotype: This sequence is one base from a far larger clone and is likely a read error. V and J are TRBV7-2 and TRBJ2-1; 7 nucleotides agree with TRBD2. Germline V lookup: CDR1 SGHTA, CDR2 FQGNSA. The CDR3 extends over 15 amino acids. The CDR3 nucleotides read TGTGCCAGCAGGCCCCGGGGAGGGGTCGACAATGAGCATTTCTTC. Translated: CASRPRGGVDNEHFF.

Ten or more counts support this clonotype. The chain links TRBV12-3 or TRBV12-4 to TRBJ2-5; no clear D gene. The CDR3 runs to 13 residues. The V and J ends lost 3 bases and 5 bases respectively, with 10 bases between them. The CDR3 reads CASSLTIRETQYF. Here the CDR3 DNA reads TGTGCCAGCAGTTTGACCATTCGGGAGACCCAGTACTTC.

In its sample, this clonotype was seen many times. The V and J genes are TRBV5-6 and TRBJ1-4; D gene uncertain. Germline CDR1 is SGHDT and CDR2 is YYEEEE. The CDR3 covers 13 residues. V was clipped by 2 bases and J by 8 bases, with 10 bases between them. The CDR3 loop reads CASSLLGGEKLFF. The CDR3 nucleotides read TGTGCCAGCAGCTTATTGGGAGGCGAAAAACTGTTTTTT. Variable domain in full (rest from reference TRBV5-6 and TRBJ1-4): DAGVTQSPTHLIKTRGQQVTLRCSPKSGHDTVSWYQQALGQGPQFIFQYYEEEERQRGNFPDRFSGHQFPNYSSELNVNALLLGDSALYLCASSLLGGEKLFFGSGTQLSVL.

The sample holds many counts of this clonotype. This chain links TRBV12-3 or TRBV12-4 with TRBJ2-3; the D gene is possibly TRBD2 (5 bases). The CDR3 sequence is 14 residues long. Between the trimmed V and J ends, which lost 6 bases and 11 bases, there was a span of 21 bases. CDR3 nucleotides: TGTGCCAGCAGCTTCGCGGGCCGGCAGGACGGGCAGTATTTT. Translation gives CASSFAGRQDGQYF.

This clonotype was seen more than once but under ten times. In this CDR3 the conserved last residue, phenylalanine or tryptophan, is missing, so a read error is likely. Here the CDR3 reads CSVPGTGNTIYL. The CDR3 region has the DNA TGCAGTGTGCCAGGGACTGGAAACACCATATATCTT. J is TRBJ1-3 and V is TRBV20-1; D might be TRBD1 (5 bases). The CDR3 consists of 12 residues. From germline, CDR1 is DFQATT and CDR2 SNEGSKA (reference sequence). V was shortened by 7 bases and J by 2 bases, with 9 bases between the two germline ends.

This clonotype occurred many times. This chain joins TRBV14 and TRBJ2-1, with a weak D call TRBD2 (5 bases). V was shortened by 1 base and J by 4 bases, with 11 bases between the two germline ends. CDR3 size: 15 residues. Germline lookup yields CDR1 SGHDN and CDR2 FVKESK. CDR3: CASSQVSPGYNEQFF. DNA of the CDR3: TGTGCCAGCAGCCAAGTATCGCCGGGGTACAATGAGCAGTTCTTC.

This clonotype appeared many times. The V and J genes are TRBV12-3 or TRBV12-4 and TRBJ1-5; D gene ambiguous. The CDR3 covers 10 residues. The V and J ends lost 6 bases and 9 bases respectively, with 6 bases between them. The CDR3 DNA reads TGTGCCAGCAGCGTTGGGCCCCAGCATTTT. Amino acids: CASSVGPQHF.

This clonotype was counted at least ten times. This chain uses TRBV10-1 with TRBJ2-2, with no clear D. This CDR3 is built from 14 residues. From germline, CDR1 is WNHNN and CDR2 SYGVQD (reference sequence). The ends were cut back, 5 bases at V and 4 bases at J, with 11 bases in the middle. The CDR3 DNA reads TGCGCCAGCAGTTCACTCGGTGGCACCGGGGAGCTGTTTTTT. This sequence encodes CASSSLGGTGELFF.

On this clonotype: The germline gene is not matched at one end of the junction; a read error may be the cause. This chain uses TRBV11-3 with TRBJ1-2, with D hard to call. The CDR3 runs to 13 residues. Germline CDR1 and CDR2: SGHNT and YENEEA. The CDR3 nucleotides read TGTGCCAGCAGCTTAGGGCAAAACTCTGGCTACACCTTC. This translates into CASSLGQNSGYTF.

The V call is TRBV5-6, the J call TRBJ2-1; D is possibly TRBD1 (6 bases). Trimming took 4 bases from V and 0 from J, leaving 17 bases between them. Germline V gene sequence: CDR1 SGHDT, CDR2 YYEEEE. The CDR3 length is 17 residues. The CDR3 DNA follows: TGTGCCAGCAGCCTCCTGACAGGTACAAGCTCCTACAATGAGCAGTTCTTC. It translates to CASSLLTGTSSYNEQFF.

This chain joins TRBV6-2 or TRBV6-3 and TRBJ2-6; D is tentatively TRBD1 or TRBD2 (5 bases each). Germline V CDR1 and CDR2: MNHEY, SVGEGT. Trimming shortened V by 5 bases and J by 1 base, and 9 bases separated the two germline ends. This CDR3 has 15 residues. CDR3 DNA: TGTGCCAGCAGTACGAGGGGTTCTGGGGCCAACGTCCTGACTTTC. Translating it yields CASSTRGSGANVLTF.

The gene calls are TRBV28 and TRBJ2-3; no clear D. V lost 4 bases, J lost 2 bases, and 10 bases lay in between. CDR3 length: 14 residues. The germline V gene encodes CDR1 MDHEN and CDR2 SYDVKM. CDR3 protein: CASSSVLNTDTQYF. The DNA for the CDR3 is TGTGCCAGCAGTTCGGTTTTGAACACAGATACGCAGTATTTT. The variable domain in full, completed from reference TRBV28 and TRBJ2-3, reads DVKVTQSSRYLVKRTGEKVFLECVQDMDHENMFWYRQDPGLGLRLIYFSYDVKMKEKGDIPEGYSVSREKKERFSLILESASTNQTSMYLCASSSVLNTDTQYFGPGTRLTVL.

This clonotype was recorded at least ten times. The gene calls are TRBV12-3 or TRBV12-4 and TRBJ2-7; the D call may be TRBD1 or TRBD2 (5 bases each). Trimming pared 2 bases from V and 6 bases from J, leaving 14 bases between. This CDR3 contains 14 residues. CDR3 in DNA: TGTGCCAGCAGTTTAAGTGGGGGAGCACCCGAGCAGTACTTC. Translated: CASSLSGGAPEQYF.

The table lists this clonotype with many counts. The V call is TRBV20-1, the J call TRBJ2-7, with D possibly matching TRBD1 (5 bases). Per the germline V gene, CDR1 is DFQATT and CDR2 is SNEGSKA (reference sequence). V gave up 3 bases and J gave up 1 base, with 16 bases separating them. The CDR3 length is 15 residues. The CDR3 region is CSASALDRPSYEQYF. The CDR3 DNA reads as TGCAGTGCTAGTGCTCTCGACAGACCTTCCTACGAGCAGTACTTC.

This clonotype was observed at least ten times. The chain has TRBV28 and TRBJ2-3, with D possibly being TRBD2 (6 bases). The V end was cut by 2 bases, the J end by 10 bases, with 13 bases between. There are 13 residues in the CDR3. Germline assignment: CDR1 MDHEN and CDR2 SYDVKM. For the CDR3, the DNA is TGTGCCAGCAGTTTAACCGGGACTTCGGCGCAGTATTTT. This gives the protein CASSLTGTSAQYF.

Ten or more counts support this clonotype. This chain uses TRBV2 with TRBJ2-7; TRBD2 might be the D (5 bases). V lost 7 bases, J lost 3 bases, and 13 bases lay in between. Germline-derived CDR1 and CDR2 are SNHLY and FYNNEI. The CDR3 runs 13 residues. CDR3: CASKPSLFYEQYF. The CDR3 bases are TGTGCCAGCAAACCTAGCTTGTTCTACGAGCAGTACTTC. Full variable domain (missing parts from reference TRBV2 and TRBJ2-7): EPEVTQTPSHQVTQMGQEVILRCVPISNHLYFYWYRQILGQKVEFLVSFYNNEISEKSEIFDDQFSVERPDGSNFTLKIRSTKLEDSAMYFCASKPSLFYEQYFGPGTRLTVT.

This clonotype was counted many times. This chain joins TRBV6-5 and TRBJ2-1; no clear D gene. The CDR3 totals 16 residues. From germline, CDR1 is MNHEY and CDR2 SVGAGI. V lost 1 base to trimming and J lost 5 bases, with 15 bases between them. The CDR3 here is CASSYFETVMNNEQFF. As DNA, the CDR3 is TGTGCCAGCAGTTACTTCGAGACTGTTATGAACAATGAGCAGTTCTTC.